Listed below are T cell receptor beta chains from one sample, sequenced in a study of blood T cell repertoires in COVID-19. TCRdb's copy holds only in-frame clones and misses some; the assay was immunoSEQ multiplex PCR. The sample holds about 100,000 clones, about 86% seen once. Sequencing was carried out using peripheral blood. The receptors come from a man in his sixties with acute or convalescent COVID-19. CDR3s include the opening cysteine and the closing phenylalanine or tryptophan. D genes are given only for firm matches.

j_call v_call d_call cdr3_nt cdr3_aa
TRBJ2-1 TRBV3-1/TRBV3-2 NA TGTGCCAGCAGCCAAAGGGGTAACTACAATGAGCAGTTCTTC CASSQRGNYNEQFF
TRBJ1-1 TRBV20-1 NA TGCAGTGCTCCACTCGACAGGCGGGCTTTCTTT CSAPLDRRAFF
TRBJ2-2 TRBV10-2 TRBD2 TGCGCCAGCAGTGAGTCGGGACTAGCGAACACCGGGGAGCTGTTTTTT CASSESGLANTGELFF
TRBJ1-3 TRBV25-1 NA TGTGCCAGCAGCATCAAAAGCACAGCCCCTGGAAACACCATATATTTT CASSIKSTAPGNTIYF
TRBJ2-3 TRBV2 NA TGTGCCAGCAATGAGGTGGCTAGGGGGAATACGCAGTATTTT CASNEVARGNTQYF
TRBJ1-2 TRBV19 NA TGTGCCAGTAATCCTTCCGGGATCCTAAGCTACACCTTC CASNPSGILSYTF
TRBJ1-2 TRBV5-1 NA TGCGCCAGCAGCTTACAGGTTAGGGGTGGCTACACCTTC CASSLQVRGGYTF
TRBJ1-2 TRBV6-5 NA TGTGCCAGCAGAAAAACAGGGAAAAGGGGTGGCTACACCTTC CASRKTGKRGGYTF
TRBJ1-2 TRBV13 TRBD1 TGTGCCAGCAGCCCACCGGGACAGGGTAGCGGCTACACCTTC CASSPPGQGSGYTF
TRBJ1-3 TRBV6-5 NA TGTGCCAGCAGTCACAGGGAAGCTGGAAACACCATATATTTT CASSHREAGNTIYF
TRBJ1-1 TRBV30 NA TGTGCCTGCTCCTTTGGGGGGGGACTCATGAACACTGAAGCTTTCTTT CACSFGGGLMNTEAFF
TRBJ1-1 TRBV5-6 NA TGTGCCAGCAGCTTAAGGACCCGGGGCACTGAAGCTTTCTTT CASSLRTRGTEAFF
TRBJ2-7 TRBV3-1/TRBV3-2 NA TGTGCCAGCAGCCAAAGTACGAGACTCCGCGAGCAGTACTTC CASSQSTRLREQYF